The rows below give T cell receptor beta chains drawn from one sample of a study of blood T cell repertoires in COVID-19. TCRdb keeps only in-frame clones here, not all; method: immunoSEQ multiplex PCR. The table includes over 120,000 clones, approximately 88% detected once. Sequenced input: peripheral blood. The origin of the receptors is a woman between 45 and 60 years old with acute or convalescent COVID-19. CDR3s include the opening cysteine and the closing phenylalanine or tryptophan. Each record gives: J gene, clone size, V gene, D gene, CDR3 DNA, CDR3 protein. D genes are given only for firm matches. Some rows have no size entry. The others give once, few or many, or a class for an expanded clone.

TRBJ2-5 | NA | TRBV7-8 | TRBD1 | TGTGCCAGCAGCTTAAACAGGGGGCGAGAGACCCAGTACTTC | CASSLNRGRETQYF
TRBJ2-1 | NA | TRBV27 | NA | TGTGCCAGCAGCTCCTCCTTGTACAATGAGCAGTTCTTC | CASSSSLYNEQFF
TRBJ2-1 | few | TRBV7-9 | TRBD2 | TGTGCCAGCAGCTTGGCGGCGGGAGGAGTTAGGTTCTTC | CASSLAAGGVRFF
TRBJ2-7 | NA | TRBV3-1/TRBV3-2 | TRBD2 | TGTGCCAGCAGCCAATTGGGACTAGCGGGAGGGCCGCGCGAGCAGTACTTC | CASSQLGLAGGPREQYF
TRBJ1-6 | NA | TRBV6-5 | TRBD1 | TGTGCCAGCAGTTACTCGACAGGGGGCTCGTCACCCCTCCACTTT | CASSYSTGGSSPLHF
TRBJ2-2 | NA | TRBV19 | NA | TGTGCCAGTAGTATACAGGGGAACACCGGGGAGCTGTTTTTT | CASSIQGNTGELFF
TRBJ2-2 | NA | TRBV20-1 | NA | TGCAGTGCTAGTTTGGCGGGGCCTAGGGAGCTGTTTTTT | CSASLAGPRELFF
TRBJ1-4 | NA | TRBV6-5 | NA | TGTGCCACCCGACAGGTCTTGACATCAAATGAAAAACTGTTTTTT | CATRQVLTSNEKLFF
TRBJ2-2 | once | TRBV5-4 | NA | TGTGCCAGCAGCTTGGAGGGTTGGGGACTGAGCACCGGGGAGCTGTTTTTT | CASSLEGWGLSTGELFF
TRBJ2-7 | once | TRBV2 | TRBD2 | TGTGCCAGCACTGGGGGAAGCGGGAGGGCCGTGGACGAGCAGTACTTC | CASTGGSGRAVDEQYF
TRBJ1-5 | once | TRBV16 | TRBD1 | TGTGCCAGCAGCCCCGGAAGGACAGGGAGTCAGCCCCAGCATTTT | CASSPGRTGSQPQHF
TRBJ2-3 | NA | TRBV18 | TRBD2 | TGTGCCACCTGTTTTAGCGGGAGTGGCACAGATACGCAGTATTTT | CATCFSGSGTDTQYF
TRBJ2-3 | NA | TRBV24-1 | TRBD1 | TGTGCCACCAGTGATTCCAGAACCGGGACAGGGCTCACAGATACGCAGTATTTT | CATSDSRTGTGLTDTQYF
TRBJ1-2 | NA | TRBV6-5 | NA | TGTGCCAGCTCCCCAGGAAACTATGGCTACACCTTC | CASSPGNYGYTF
TRBJ2-1 | NA | TRBV25-1 | TRBD2 | TGTGCCAGCAGTCTCCCCCCGGCGGGAGGGTTCAATGAGCAGTTCTTC | CASSLPPAGGFNEQFF
TRBJ1-5 | NA | TRBV7-8 | NA | TGTGCCAGCAGCTTAGACAGATTTGGAAATCAGCCCCAGCATTTT | CASSLDRFGNQPQHF
TRBJ1-2 | NA | TRBV10-3 | TRBD1 | TGTGCCATCAGCCCGGGACAGGGAAACTATGGCTACACCTTC | CAISPGQGNYGYTF
TRBJ1-1 | once | TRBV7-9 | TRBD1 | TGTGCCAGCAGCTTGGCTTGGACAGGGGAGAACACTGAAGCTTTCTTT | CASSLAWTGENTEAFF
TRBJ1-6 | NA | TRBV9 | NA | TGTGCCAGCAGCGTAGCCGGAGGACTGAGTTCACCCCTCCACTTT | CASSVAGGLSSPLHF
TRBJ1-2 | NA | TRBV6-5 | TRBD1 | TGTGCCAGCAGTTCATCTAGAGGGGGCTTGCATGGCTACACCTTC | CASSSSRGGLHGYTF
TRBJ1-6 | NA | TRBV19 | TRBD1 | TGTGCCAGTAGCGACAGGGTTCTGTCACCCCTCCACTTT | CASSDRVLSPLHF
TRBJ1-2 | NA | TRBV28 | TRBD1 | TGTGCCAGCAGTTTCTCTCCGGGACAGCTCTCGGGCTACACCTTC | CASSFSPGQLSGYTF
TRBJ1-3 | NA | TRBV28 | NA | TGTGCCAGCAGTTTCCCAGGCTTAGCGGGAAACACCATATATTTT | CASSFPGLAGNTIYF
TRBJ2-7 | NA | TRBV25-1 | NA | TGTGCCAGCAGTGATCTCGGTTCCGGGACAATCTCCTACGAGCAGTACTTC | CASSDLGSGTISYEQYF
TRBJ1-3 | NA | TRBV20-1 | NA | TGCAGTGCTAGTTCCGTCAGCTCTGGAAACACCATATATTTT | CSASSVSSGNTIYF
TRBJ2-1 | NA | TRBV5-1 | NA | TGCGCCAGCAGCTTGGGCCAGGGTGTTCTCTACAATGAGCAGTTCTTC | CASSLGQGVLYNEQFF
TRBJ1-1 | NA | TRBV2 | TRBD1 | TGTGCCAGCAACCCGGGACAGTCGAACACTGAAGCTTTCTTT | CASNPGQSNTEAFF
TRBJ1-1 | NA | TRBV9 | NA | TGTGCCAGCAGCACCCAGATGAACACTGAAGCTTTCTTT | CASSTQMNTEAFF
TRBJ2-5 | few | TRBV15 | TRBD2 | TGTGCCACCAGCGGGAAGGGGCTAGCGGGAGGCGGCGTAGAGACCCAGTACTTC | CATSGKGLAGGGVETQYF
TRBJ2-5 | NA | TRBV4-1 | NA | TGCGCCAGCAGCCAAGATATTGGCAGGATCCAAGAGACCCAGTACTTC | CASSQDIGRIQETQYF
TRBJ2-1 | NA | TRBV20-1 | TRBD2 | TGCAGTGCTAGTCCAAGGACTAGCGAGGATGAGCAGTTCTTC | CSASPRTSEDEQFF
TRBJ1-2 | NA | TRBV2 | TRBD1 | TGTGCCAGCAGTGAGACCAACAGGGGTGGCTACACCTTC | CASSETNRGGYTF
TRBJ1-6 | once | TRBV7-2 | NA | TGTGCCAGCAGGAGGAGTAATTCACCCCTCCACTTT | CASRRSNSPLHF
TRBJ2-1 | NA | TRBV6-6 | NA | TGTGCCAGCCCAGGGGCTAGCTACAATGAGCAGTTCTTC | CASPGASYNEQFF
TRBJ2-2 | once | TRBV7-3 | TRBD1 | TGTGCCAGCAGCTTAACCGGACAGGGCGGTTACACCGGGGAGCTGTTTTTT | CASSLTGQGGYTGELFF
TRBJ1-2 | NA | TRBV19 | NA | TGTGCCAGTAGTATAGTCCTGATCGGGAACTATGGCTACACCTTC | CASSIVLIGNYGYTF
TRBJ1-1 | NA | TRBV7-3 | NA | TGTGCCAGCAGATCGGACTGGGAGGCGAACACTGAAGCTTTCTTT | CASRSDWEANTEAFF
TRBJ1-6 | NA | TRBV14 | NA | TGTGCCAGCAGCCCGCGGGGGGTTAATTCACCCCTCCACTTT | CASSPRGVNSPLHF
TRBJ2-7 | NA | TRBV7-9 | NA | TGTGCCAGCAGTTTAACAACAGGGATAGGGGACGAGCAGTACTTC | CASSLTTGIGDEQYF
TRBJ2-7 | NA | TRBV6-6 | TRBD2 | TGTGCCAGCAGTTCGACTAGCGGCTCCTACGAGCAGTACTTC | CASSSTSGSYEQYF